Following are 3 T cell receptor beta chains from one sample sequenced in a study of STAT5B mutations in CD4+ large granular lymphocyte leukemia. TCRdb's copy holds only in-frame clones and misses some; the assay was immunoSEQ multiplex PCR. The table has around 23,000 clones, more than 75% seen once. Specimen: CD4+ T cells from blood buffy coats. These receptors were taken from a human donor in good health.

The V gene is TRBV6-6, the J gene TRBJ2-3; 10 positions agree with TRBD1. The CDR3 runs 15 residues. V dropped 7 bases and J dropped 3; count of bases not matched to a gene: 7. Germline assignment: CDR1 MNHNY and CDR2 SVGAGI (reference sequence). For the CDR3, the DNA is TGTGCCAGCAACGAGCCGGGACAGGGGACAGATACGCAGTATTTT. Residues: CASNEPGQGTDTQYF.

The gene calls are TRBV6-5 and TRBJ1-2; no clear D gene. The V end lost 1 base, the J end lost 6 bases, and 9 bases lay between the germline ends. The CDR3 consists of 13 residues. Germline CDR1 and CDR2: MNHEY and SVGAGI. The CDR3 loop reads CASSYWRRHGYTF. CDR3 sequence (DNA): TGTGCCAGCAGTTACTGGCGGCGCCATGGCTACACCTTC.

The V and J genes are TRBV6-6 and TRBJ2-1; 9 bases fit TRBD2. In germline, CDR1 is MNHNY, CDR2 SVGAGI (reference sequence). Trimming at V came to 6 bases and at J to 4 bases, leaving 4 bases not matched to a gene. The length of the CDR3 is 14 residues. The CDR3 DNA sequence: TGTGCCAGCAGACCAGCGGGGGGTTACAATGAGCAGTTCTTC. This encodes CASRPAGGYNEQFF.